The next 7 T cell receptor beta chains were all read from a single sample in a study of blood T cell repertoires in COVID-19. Using immunoSEQ multiplex PCR, the repertoire was profiled, and TCRdb retains in-frame clones only, with some absent. Of about 360,000 clones listed, roughly 90% are singletons. The sequencing sample was made of peripheral blood. Every receptor here comes from an older woman with COVID-19, enrolled during active disease.

CDR3 residues: CASSPDSSTDTQYF. The CDR3 nucleotides are TGTGCCAGCAGCCCGGACAGTAGCACAGATACGCAGTATTTT. The rearrangement uses TRBV5-4 and TRBJ2-3; maybe TRBD1 (6 bases). CDR1 is SGHNT and CDR2 is YYREEE in the germline V gene (reference sequence). V was pared by 4 bases and J by 0 bases, with 9 bases between. CDR3 size: 14 residues.

The J gene is TRBJ1-1, the V gene TRBV9; D call uncertain. Germline CDR1 SGDLS, CDR2 YYNGEE. V lost 1 base and J 1 base, leaving 11 bases between the germline ends. The CDR3 covers 15 residues. The CDR3 protein is CASSVSGGGNTEAFF. CDR3 bases: TGTGCCAGCAGCGTATCTGGAGGAGGGAACACTGAAGCTTTCTTT.

This clone has a handful of counts. At the DNA level, this CDR3 is encoded by other sequences in the same sample as well. The V gene is TRBV27, the J gene TRBJ1-1; D is unclear. CDR1 is MNHEY and CDR2 is SMNVEV in the germline V gene (reference sequence). Trimming shortened V by 0 bases and J by 1 base, and 3 bases separated the two germline ends. The CDR3 is made up of 13 amino acids. DNA of the CDR3: TGTGCCAGCAGTTTATCGAGGAACACTGAAGCTTTCTTT. As protein: CASSLSRNTEAFF.

V and J are TRBV30 and TRBJ1-1, with D possibly matching TRBD1 (6 bases). The V end lost 0 bases, the J end lost 7 bases, and 15 bases lay between the germline ends. The CDR3 consists of 14 residues. Germline lookup yields CDR1 GTSNPN and CDR2 SVGIG (reference sequence). For the CDR3, the DNA is TGTGCCTGGAGTGTACAGGGTGGGAACGGTGAAGCTTTCTTT. Translated, it gives CAWSVQGGNGEAFF.

Only one count was recorded for this clone. The V gene is TRBV6-4, the J gene TRBJ1-1; 7 nucleotides line up with TRBD1. Germline CDR1 is MRHNA and CDR2 is SNTAGT. Trimming cost V 5 bases and J 3 bases; bases outside gene matches: 6. The CDR3 covers 14 residues. CDR3 DNA: TGTGCCAGCAGTTATAGGCAGGGGGACACTGAAGCTTTCTTT. This translates into CASSYRQGDTEAFF.

The gene calls are TRBV6-1 and TRBJ1-5, with 7 bases aligning to TRBD1. J was trimmed by 0 bases and V by 3 bases; bases with no gene match: 2. Germline values: CDR1 MNHNS, CDR2 SASEGT. This CDR3 is 15 amino acids long. CDR3 nucleotide sequence: TGTGCCAGCAGTGACAGGGGGGATAGCAATCAGCCCCAGCATTTT. Translated: CASSDRGDSNQPQHF.

This chain uses TRBV2 with TRBJ2-5; 7 bases are shared with TRBD1. CDR3 length: 13 amino acids. Germline CDR1 SNHLY, CDR2 FYNNEI. V lost 5 bases to trimming and J lost 4 bases; unmatched junction nucleotides: 4. CDR3 sequence (DNA): TGTGCCAGCAGTAGACAGGGTGGAGAGACCCAGTACTTC. Amino acid sequence: CASSRQGGETQYF.